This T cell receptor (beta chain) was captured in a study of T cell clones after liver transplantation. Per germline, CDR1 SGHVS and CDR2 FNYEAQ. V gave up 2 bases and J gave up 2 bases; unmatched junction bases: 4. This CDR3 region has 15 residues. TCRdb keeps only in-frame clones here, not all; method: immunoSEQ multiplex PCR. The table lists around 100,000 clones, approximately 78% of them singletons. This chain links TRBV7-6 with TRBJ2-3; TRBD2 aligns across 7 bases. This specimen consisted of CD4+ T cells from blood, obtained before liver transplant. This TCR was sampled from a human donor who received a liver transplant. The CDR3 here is CASSLSAGATDTQYF. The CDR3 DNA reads TGTGCCAGCAGCTTATCGGCGGGAGCCACAGATACGCAGTATTTT.